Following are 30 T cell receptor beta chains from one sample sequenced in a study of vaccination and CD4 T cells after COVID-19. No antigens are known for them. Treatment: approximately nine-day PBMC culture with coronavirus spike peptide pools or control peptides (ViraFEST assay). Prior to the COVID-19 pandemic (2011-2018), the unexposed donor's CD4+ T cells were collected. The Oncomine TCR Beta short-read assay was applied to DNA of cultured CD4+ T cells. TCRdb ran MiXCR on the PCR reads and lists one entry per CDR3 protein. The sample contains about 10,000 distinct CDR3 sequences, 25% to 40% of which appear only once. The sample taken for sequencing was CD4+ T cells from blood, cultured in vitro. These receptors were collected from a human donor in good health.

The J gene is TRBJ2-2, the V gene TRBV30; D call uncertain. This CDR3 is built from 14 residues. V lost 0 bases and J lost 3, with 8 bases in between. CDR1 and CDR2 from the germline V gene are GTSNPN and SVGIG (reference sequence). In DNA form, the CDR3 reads TGTGCCTGGAGTGTAAGCAGACACACCGGGGAGCTGTTTTTT. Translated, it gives CAWSVSRHTGELFF.

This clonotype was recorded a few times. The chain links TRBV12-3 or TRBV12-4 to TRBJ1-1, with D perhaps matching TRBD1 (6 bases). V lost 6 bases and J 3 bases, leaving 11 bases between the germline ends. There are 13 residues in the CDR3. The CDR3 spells CASRSDRYTEAFF. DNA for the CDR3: TGTGCCAGCAGGTCGGACAGATACACTGAAGCTTTCTTT.

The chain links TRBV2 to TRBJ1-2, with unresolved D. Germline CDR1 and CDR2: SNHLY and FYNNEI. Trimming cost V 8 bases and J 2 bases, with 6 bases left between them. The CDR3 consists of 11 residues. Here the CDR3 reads CASAPNYGYTF. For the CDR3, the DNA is TGTGCCAGCGCCCCGAACTATGGCTACACCTTC.

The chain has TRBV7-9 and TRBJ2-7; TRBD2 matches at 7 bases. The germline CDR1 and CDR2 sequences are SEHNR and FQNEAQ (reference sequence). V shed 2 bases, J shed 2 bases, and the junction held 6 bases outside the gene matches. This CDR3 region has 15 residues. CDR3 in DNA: TGTGCCAGCAGCTTATTATGGGGGGGGACCTACGAGCAGTACTTC. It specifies CASSLLWGGTYEQYF.

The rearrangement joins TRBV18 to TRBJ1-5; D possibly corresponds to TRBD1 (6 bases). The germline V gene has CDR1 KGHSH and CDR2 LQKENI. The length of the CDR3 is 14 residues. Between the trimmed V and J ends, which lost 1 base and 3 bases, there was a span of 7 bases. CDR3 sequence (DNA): TGTGCCAGCTCACCACGACAGGCCAATCAGCCCCAGCATTTT. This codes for CASSPRQANQPQHF.

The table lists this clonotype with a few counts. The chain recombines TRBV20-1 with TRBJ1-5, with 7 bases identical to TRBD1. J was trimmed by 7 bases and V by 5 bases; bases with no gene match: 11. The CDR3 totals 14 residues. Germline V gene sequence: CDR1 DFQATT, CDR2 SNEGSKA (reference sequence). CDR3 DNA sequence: TGCAGTGCTGCACCGATCACAGGGGCCCAGCCCCAGCATTTT. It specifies CSAAPITGAQPQHF.

The chain's CDR3 is CASSYSYEQYF. CDR3 nucleotides: TGTGCCAGCAGCTACTCCTACGAGCAGTACTTC. The V call is TRBV5-5, the J call TRBJ2-7; D not certain. This CDR3 region has 11 residues. From germline, CDR1 is SGHKS and CDR2 YYEKEE (reference sequence). The V end lost 3 bases, the J end lost 0 bases, and 1 base lay between the germline ends.

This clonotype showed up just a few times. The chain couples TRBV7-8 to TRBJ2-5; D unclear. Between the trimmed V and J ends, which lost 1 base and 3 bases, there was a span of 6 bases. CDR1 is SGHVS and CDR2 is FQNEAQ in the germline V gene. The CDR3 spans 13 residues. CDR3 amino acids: CASSLVGKETQYF. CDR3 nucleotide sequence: TGTGCCAGCAGCTTAGTGGGGAAAGAGACCCAGTACTTC.

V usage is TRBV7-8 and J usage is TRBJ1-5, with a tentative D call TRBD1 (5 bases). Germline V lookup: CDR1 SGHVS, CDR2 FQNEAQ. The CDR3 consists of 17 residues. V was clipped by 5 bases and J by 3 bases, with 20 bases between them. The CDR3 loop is CASSPTYPGRNNQPQHF. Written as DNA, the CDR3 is TGTGCCAGCAGCCCCACTTATCCGGGACGGAACAATCAGCCCCAGCATTTT.

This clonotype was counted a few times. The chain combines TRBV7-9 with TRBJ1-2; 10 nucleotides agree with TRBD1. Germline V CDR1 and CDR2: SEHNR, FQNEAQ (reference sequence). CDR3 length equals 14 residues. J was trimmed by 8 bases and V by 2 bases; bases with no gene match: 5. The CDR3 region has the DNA TGTGCCAGCAGCTTACTCGGACAGGGGGACGGCTACACCTTC. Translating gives CASSLLGQGDGYTF.

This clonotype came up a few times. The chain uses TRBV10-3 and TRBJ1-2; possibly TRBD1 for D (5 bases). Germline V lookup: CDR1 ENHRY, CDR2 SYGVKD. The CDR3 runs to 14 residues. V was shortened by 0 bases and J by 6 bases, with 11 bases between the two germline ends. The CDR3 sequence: CAISESRDDHGYTF. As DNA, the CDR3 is TGTGCCATCAGTGAGTCGAGGGACGACCATGGCTACACCTTC.

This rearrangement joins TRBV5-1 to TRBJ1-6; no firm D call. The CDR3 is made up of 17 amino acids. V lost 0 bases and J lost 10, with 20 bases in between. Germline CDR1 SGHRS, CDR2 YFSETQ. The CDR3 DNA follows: TGCGCCAGCAGCTTGGCCGGTCTGGGCAGTGTACGCTCACCCCTCCACTTT. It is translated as CASSLAGLGSVRSPLHF.

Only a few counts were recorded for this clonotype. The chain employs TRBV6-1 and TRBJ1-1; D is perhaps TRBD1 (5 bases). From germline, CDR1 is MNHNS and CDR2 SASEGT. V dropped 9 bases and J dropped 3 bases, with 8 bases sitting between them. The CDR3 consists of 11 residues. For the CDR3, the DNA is TGTGCCAGTTCGGGGCACACTGAAGCTTTCTTT. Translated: CASSGHTEAFF.

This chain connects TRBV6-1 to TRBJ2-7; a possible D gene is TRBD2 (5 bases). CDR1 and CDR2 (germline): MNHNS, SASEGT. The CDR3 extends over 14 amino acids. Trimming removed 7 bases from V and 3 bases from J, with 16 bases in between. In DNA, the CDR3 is TGTGCCAGCAACCAAGTAAAAGGGAGCTACGAGCAGTACTTC. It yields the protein CASNQVKGSYEQYF.

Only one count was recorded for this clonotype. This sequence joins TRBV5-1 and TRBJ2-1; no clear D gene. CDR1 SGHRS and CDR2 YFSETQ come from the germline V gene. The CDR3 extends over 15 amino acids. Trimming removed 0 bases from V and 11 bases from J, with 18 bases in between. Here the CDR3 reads CASSLDGPGAAKQFF. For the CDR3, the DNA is TGCGCCAGCAGCTTGGACGGACCGGGTGCAGCTAAGCAGTTCTTC.

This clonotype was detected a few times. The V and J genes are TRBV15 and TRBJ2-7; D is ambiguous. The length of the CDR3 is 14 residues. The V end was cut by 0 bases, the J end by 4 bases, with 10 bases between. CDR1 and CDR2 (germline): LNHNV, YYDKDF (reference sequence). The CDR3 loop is CATSRELSRYEQYF. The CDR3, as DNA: TGTGCCACCAGCAGAGAACTCTCACGTTACGAGCAGTACTTC.

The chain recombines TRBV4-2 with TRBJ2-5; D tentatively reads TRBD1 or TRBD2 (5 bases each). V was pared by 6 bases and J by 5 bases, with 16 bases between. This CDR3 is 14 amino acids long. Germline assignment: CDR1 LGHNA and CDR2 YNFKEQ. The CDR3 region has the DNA TGTGCCAGCAGAGGGTTAGGAGAGGGGGAGACCCAGTACTTC. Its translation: CASRGLGEGETQYF.

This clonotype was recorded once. The CDR3 DNA is TGTGCCAGCAGCTTCGGACAGCGCACTGAAGCTTTCTTT. It specifies CASSFGQRTEAFF. The V call is TRBV5-8, the J call TRBJ1-1; tentative D call: TRBD1 (6 bases). Trimming took off 2 bases at V and 4 bases at J, with 9 bases between the two ends. CDR3 length equals 13 residues. Germline-derived CDR1 and CDR2 are SGHTS and YDEGEE.

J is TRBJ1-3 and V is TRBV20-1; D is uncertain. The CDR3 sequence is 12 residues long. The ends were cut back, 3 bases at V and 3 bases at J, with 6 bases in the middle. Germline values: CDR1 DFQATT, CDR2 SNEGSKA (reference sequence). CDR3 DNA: TGCAGTGCTAGTTCGTTTGGAAACACCATATATTTT. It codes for CSASSFGNTIYF.

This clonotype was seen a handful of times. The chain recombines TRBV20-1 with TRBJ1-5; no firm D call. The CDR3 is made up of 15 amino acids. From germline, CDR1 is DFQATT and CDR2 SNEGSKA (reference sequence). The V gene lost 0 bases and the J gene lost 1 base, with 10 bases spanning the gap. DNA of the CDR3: TGCAGTGCTAGAGATCAAATTGGGAGCAATCAGCCCCAGCATTTT. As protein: CSARDQIGSNQPQHF.

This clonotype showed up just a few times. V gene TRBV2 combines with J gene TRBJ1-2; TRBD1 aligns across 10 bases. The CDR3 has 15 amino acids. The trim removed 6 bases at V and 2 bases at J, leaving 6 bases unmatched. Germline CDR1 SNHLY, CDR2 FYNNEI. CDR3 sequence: CASRDMDRGNYGYTF. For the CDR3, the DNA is TGTGCCAGCAGAGATATGGACAGGGGGAACTATGGCTACACCTTC.

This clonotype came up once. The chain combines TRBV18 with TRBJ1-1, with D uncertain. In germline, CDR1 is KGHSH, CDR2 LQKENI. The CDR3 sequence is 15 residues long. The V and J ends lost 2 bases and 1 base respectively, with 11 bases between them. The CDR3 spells CASSPSGLQNTEAFF. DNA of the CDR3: TGTGCCAGCTCACCATCGGGCCTACAGAACACTGAAGCTTTCTTT.

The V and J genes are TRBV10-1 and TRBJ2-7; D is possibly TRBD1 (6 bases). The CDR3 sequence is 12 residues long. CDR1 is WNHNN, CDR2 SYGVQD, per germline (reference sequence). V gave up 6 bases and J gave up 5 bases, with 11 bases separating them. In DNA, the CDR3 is TGCGCCAGCAGCCCAGGGGCCCACGAGCAGTACTTC. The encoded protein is CASSPGAHEQYF.

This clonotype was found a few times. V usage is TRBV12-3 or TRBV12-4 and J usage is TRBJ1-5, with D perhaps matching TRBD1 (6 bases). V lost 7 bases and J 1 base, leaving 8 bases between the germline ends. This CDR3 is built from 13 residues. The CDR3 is CASTGQSNQPQHF. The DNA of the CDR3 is TGTGCCAGCACCGGACAGAGCAATCAGCCCCAGCATTTT.

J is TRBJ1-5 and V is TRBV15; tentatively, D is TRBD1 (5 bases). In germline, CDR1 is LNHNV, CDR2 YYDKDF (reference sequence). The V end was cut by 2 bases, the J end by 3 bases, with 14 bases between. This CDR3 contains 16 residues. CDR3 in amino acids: CATSRSGQGNNQPQHF. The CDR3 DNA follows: TGTGCCACCAGCAGATCGGGGCAGGGAAACAATCAGCCCCAGCATTTT.

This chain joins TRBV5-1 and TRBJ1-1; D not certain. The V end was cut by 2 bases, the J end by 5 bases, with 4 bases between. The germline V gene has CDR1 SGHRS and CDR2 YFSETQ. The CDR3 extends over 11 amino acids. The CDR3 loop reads CASSFETEAFF. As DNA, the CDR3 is TGCGCCAGCAGCTTCGAGACTGAAGCTTTCTTT.

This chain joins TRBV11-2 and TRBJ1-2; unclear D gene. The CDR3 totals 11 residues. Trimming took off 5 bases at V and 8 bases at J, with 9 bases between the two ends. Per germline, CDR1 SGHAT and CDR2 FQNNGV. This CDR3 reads CASSVGWGYTF. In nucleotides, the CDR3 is TGTGCCAGCAGCGTAGGGTGGGGCTACACCTTC.

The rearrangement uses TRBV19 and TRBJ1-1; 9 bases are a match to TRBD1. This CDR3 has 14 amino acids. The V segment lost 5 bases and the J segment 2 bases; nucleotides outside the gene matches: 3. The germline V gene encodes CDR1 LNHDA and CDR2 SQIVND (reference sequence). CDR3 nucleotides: TGTGCCAGTAGTCAGGACAGGGGAAACACTGAAGCTTTCTTT. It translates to CASSQDRGNTEAFF.

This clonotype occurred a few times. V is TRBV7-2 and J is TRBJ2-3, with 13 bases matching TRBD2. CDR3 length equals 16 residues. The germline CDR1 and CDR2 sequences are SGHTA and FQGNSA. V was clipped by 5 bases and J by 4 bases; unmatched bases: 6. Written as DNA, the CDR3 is TGTGCCAGCAGCCATAAACTAGCGGGGGGGCCAGATACGCAGTATTTT. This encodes CASSHKLAGGPDTQYF.

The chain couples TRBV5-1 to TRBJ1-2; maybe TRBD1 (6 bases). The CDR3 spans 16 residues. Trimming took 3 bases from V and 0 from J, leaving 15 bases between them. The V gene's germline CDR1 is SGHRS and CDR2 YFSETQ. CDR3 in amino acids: CASSWGPTRANYGYTF. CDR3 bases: TGCGCCAGCAGCTGGGGGCCGACCAGGGCTAACTATGGCTACACCTTC.